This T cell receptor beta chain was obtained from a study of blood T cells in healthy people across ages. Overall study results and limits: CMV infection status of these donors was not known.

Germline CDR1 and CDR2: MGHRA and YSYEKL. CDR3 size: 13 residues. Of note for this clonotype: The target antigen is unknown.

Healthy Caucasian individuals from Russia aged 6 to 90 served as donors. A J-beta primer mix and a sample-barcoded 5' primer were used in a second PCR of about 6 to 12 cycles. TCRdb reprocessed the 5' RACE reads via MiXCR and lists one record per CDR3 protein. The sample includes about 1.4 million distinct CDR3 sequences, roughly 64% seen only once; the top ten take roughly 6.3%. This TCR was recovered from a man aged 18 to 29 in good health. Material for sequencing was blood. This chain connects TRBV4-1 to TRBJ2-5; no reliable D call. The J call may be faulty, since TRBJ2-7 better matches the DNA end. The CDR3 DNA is TGCGCCAGCAGCCAAGTGTCAGTTTCCGAGCAGTACTTC. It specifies CASSQVSVSEQYF.